This T cell receptor beta chain was captured in a study of T-cell memory formation after mild COVID-19. The CDR3 totals 17 residues. V lost 5 bases to trimming and J lost 7 bases, with 21 bases between them. Germline lookup yields CDR1 SEHNR and CDR2 FQNEAQ (reference sequence). The table lists this clonotype with a few counts. TCRdb passed the 5' RACE reads through MiXCR, listing each CDR3 protein once. The sample records under 250,000 distinct CDR3 sequences, just over 15% being singletons. The sequencing input was PBMCs or a T cell subset sorted from them (not recorded which). The rearrangement uses TRBV7-9 and TRBJ1-6; D is possibly TRBD1 (6 bases). The sequence was obtained from an adult woman who had mild COVID-19 (a few samples of this study predate the infection). Cell type and time point are not known. The CDR3 nucleotides are TGTGCCAGCAGCCACCTGTTGGGGGCCGCGGCAAATTCACCCCTCCACTTT. This translates into CASSHLLGAAANSPLHF.